Listed below are T cell receptor beta chains from one sample, sequenced in a study of response to subunit inactivated influenza vaccine. MiXCR, run by TCRdb on the RT-PCR reads, gives a single entry per CDR3 protein. The sample records roughly 570,000 distinct CDR3 sequences, over 10% being singletons. This material consisted of PBMCs from blood, taken roughly 48 days after vaccination. Source of these receptors: a man aged 50-59 years who received an inactivated influenza vaccine. CDR3s include the opening cysteine and the closing phenylalanine or tryptophan. A D gene is named only where the DNA matches it firmly. Expanded clones are given a class, and other clones once, few, many or no size at all.

v_gene,len,abundance,d_gene,j_gene,CDR3aa,CDR3nt
TRBV10-3,16,few,-,TRBJ2-2,CAISESKVANTGELFF,TGTGCCATCAGTGAGTCGAAAGTCGCTAACACCGGGGAGCTGTTTTTT
TRBV29-1,11,many,-,TRBJ1-2,CSVDRSYGYTF,TGCAGCGTCGACAGGTCATATGGCTACACCTTC
TRBV3-1,13,-,-,TRBJ1-2,CASSPAQAYGYTF,TGTGCCAGCAGCCCAGCGCAGGCCTATGGCTACACCTTC
TRBV15,17,-,-,TRBJ2-3,CATSRTYGAGDTDTQYF,TGTGCCACCAGCAGAACTTACGGGGCAGGGGACACAGATACGCAGTATTTT
TRBV14,14,-,-,TRBJ1-1,CASSRQDMNTEAFF,TGTGCCAGCAGCCGCCAGGATATGAACACTGAAGCTTTCTTT
TRBV4-3,16,-,TRBD2,TRBJ2-3,CASSHVGAGGQDTQYF,TGCGCCAGCAGCCACGTTGGAGCGGGGGGCCAAGATACGCAGTATTTT
TRBV5-6,16,-,TRBD1,TRBJ1-4,CASSLAGTGLNEKLFF,TGTGCCAGCAGCTTGGCCGGGACAGGCCTTAATGAAAAACTGTTTTTT
TRBV5-1,13,-,-,TRBJ2-1,CASSLVEGTEQFF,TGCGCCAGCAGCTTGGTCGAAGGTACTGAGCAGTTCTTC
TRBV7-8,16,-,TRBD2,TRBJ2-5,CASRIAGGNQETTQYF,TGTGCCAGCCGTATAGCGGGAGGCAACCAAGAGACGACCCAGTACTTC
TRBV12-3/TRBV12-4,15,-,TRBD1,TRBJ2-1,CASSPSDRGDNEQFF,TGTGCCAGCAGTCCCTCGGACAGGGGGGACAATGAGCAGTTCTTC
TRBV12-3/TRBV12-4,14,few,TRBD2,TRBJ2-3,CASSGLAGIDTQYF,TGTGCCAGCAGCGGACTAGCGGGGATCGATACGCAGTATTTT
TRBV7-9,12,many,-,TRBJ2-7,CASSLGTEALKF,TGTGCCAGCAGCTTAGGGACAGAAGCCCTGAAATTC
TRBV20-1,15,-,-,TRBJ2-2,CSAMGHLVGTGELFF,TGCAGTGCCATGGGACACTTGGTGGGCACCGGGGAGCTGTTTTTT
TRBV28,15,-,-,TRBJ1-2,CASTRNRGGIYGYTF,TGTGCCAGCACCCGAAACCGGGGAGGGATCTATGGCTACACCTTC
TRBV6-2/TRBV6-3,18,-,-,TRBJ2-7,CASSYSSVSGYSSYEQYF,TGTGCCAGCAGTTACTCGAGCGTGAGCGGCTATAGCTCCTACGAGCAGTACTTC
TRBV20-1,14,few,TRBD2,TRBJ2-7,CSARGLAGGDEQYF,TGCAGTGCTAGAGGACTAGCGGGAGGGGACGAGCAGTACTTC
TRBV29-1,11,few,-,TRBJ1-1,CSVGTYTEAFF,TGCAGCGTTGGGACATACACTGAAGCTTTCTTT
TRBV9,15,few,-,TRBJ2-2,CASSVALGNTGELFF,TGTGCCAGCAGCGTAGCTTTGGGGAACACCGGGGAGCTGTTTTTT
TRBV5-1,16,few,-,TRBJ1-1,CASSLVGAGRRTEAFF,TGCGCCAGCAGCTTGGTGGGGGCAGGGCGGAGAACTGAAGCTTTCTTT
TRBV20-1,18,-,-,TRBJ2-3,CSVTPALHVRVFTDTQYF,TGCAGTGTGACCCCGGCCCTTCACGTTCGCGTCTTCACAGATACGCAGTATTTT
TRBV6-2/TRBV6-3,14,-,-,TRBJ1-2,CASTLRTDYYGYTF,TGTGCCAGCACTCTTAGGACCGACTACTATGGCTACACCTTC
TRBV2,13,-,-,TRBJ2-3,CASTLSSTDTQYF,TGTGCCAGCACTTTATCTAGCACAGATACGCAGTATTTT
TRBV5-6,16,-,TRBD1,TRBJ2-1,CASSVVTGRYYNEQFF,TGTGCCAGCAGCGTAGTGACAGGGCGCTACTACAATGAGCAGTTCTTC
TRBV7-2,14,-,-,TRBJ1-1,CASSPQVGGTEAFF,TGTGCCAGCAGCCCGCAAGTTGGGGGGACTGAAGCTTTCTTT
TRBV12-3/TRBV12-4,15,many,-,TRBJ1-1,CASNLGEGGYTEAFF,TGTGCCAGCAACCTTGGGGAGGGGGGGTACACTGAAGCTTTCTTT
TRBV5-5,15,few,-,TRBJ1-2,CASSLVAGVGYGYTF,TGTGCCAGCAGCTTGGTTGCAGGGGTTGGCTATGGCTACACCTTC
TRBV29-1,15,-,TRBD1,TRBJ2-7,CSVEYRDRSSYEQYF,TGCAGCGTTGAATACCGGGACAGGAGCTCCTACGAGCAGTACTTC
TRBV4-3,15,-,TRBD2,TRBJ2-7,CASSQIGREGYEQYF,TGCGCCAGCAGCCAAATCGGGCGGGAGGGCTACGAGCAGTACTTC